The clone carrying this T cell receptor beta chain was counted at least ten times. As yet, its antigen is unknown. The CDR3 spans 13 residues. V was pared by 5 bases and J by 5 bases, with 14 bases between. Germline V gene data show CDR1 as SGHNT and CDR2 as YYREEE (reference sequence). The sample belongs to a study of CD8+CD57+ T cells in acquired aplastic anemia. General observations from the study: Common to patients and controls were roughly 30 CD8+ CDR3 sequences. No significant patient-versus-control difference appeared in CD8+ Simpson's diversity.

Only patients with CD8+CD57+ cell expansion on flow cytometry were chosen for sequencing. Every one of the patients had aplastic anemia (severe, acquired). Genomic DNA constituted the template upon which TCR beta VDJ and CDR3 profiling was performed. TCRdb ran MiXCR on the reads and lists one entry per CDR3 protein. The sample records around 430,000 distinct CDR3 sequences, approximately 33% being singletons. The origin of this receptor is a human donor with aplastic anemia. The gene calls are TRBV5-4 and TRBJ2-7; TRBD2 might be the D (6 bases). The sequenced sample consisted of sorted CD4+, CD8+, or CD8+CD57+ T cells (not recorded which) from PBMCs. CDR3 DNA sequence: TGTGCCAGCAGTCAGAGGACTAATCACGAGCAGTACTTC. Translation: CASSQRTNHEQYF.